The text below deals with one TCR beta chain. Its antigen is still unknown. The CDR3 contains 13 residues. The germline gives CDR1 SGHAT, CDR2 FQNNGV. The V end lost 2 bases, the J end lost 10 bases, and 14 bases lay between the germline ends. The PCR employed 60 Vbeta primers together with 13 Jbeta primers. Under the authors' procedure: Roughly 76 million unique TCR beta chains, about 11 million of them shared, were counted by a later analysis. The method was immunoSEQ multiplex PCR; TCRdb's version includes in-frame clones alone and lacks a portion of them. V and J calls and clone size are copied from that table; D and trimming were computed from the DNA. The sample holds about 160,000 clones, 80% seen once. The sample comes from a study of cytomegalovirus exposure and HLA in healthy donors. General study results and limits: High sensitivity and specificity were reportedly achieved when the classifier diagnosed cytomegalovirus status.

The sequence derives from a man aged 30 to 39 in good health and CMV-seronegative. The rearrangement links TRBV11-2 to TRBJ2-5; D may be TRBD2 (5 bases). The material sequenced was PBMCs. Here the CDR3 reads CASSLRGPSDQYF. In DNA form, the CDR3 reads TGTGCCAGCAGCTTACGGGGTCCCTCAGACCAGTACTTC.